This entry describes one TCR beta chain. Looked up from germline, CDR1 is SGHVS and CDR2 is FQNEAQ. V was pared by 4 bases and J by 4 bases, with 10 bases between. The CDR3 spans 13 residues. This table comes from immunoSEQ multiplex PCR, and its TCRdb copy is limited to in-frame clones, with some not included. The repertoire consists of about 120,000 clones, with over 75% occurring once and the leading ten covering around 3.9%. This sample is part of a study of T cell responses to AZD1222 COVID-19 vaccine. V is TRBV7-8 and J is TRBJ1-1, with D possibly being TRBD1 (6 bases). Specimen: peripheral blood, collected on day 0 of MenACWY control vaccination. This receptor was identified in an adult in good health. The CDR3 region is CASSYRVSTEAFF. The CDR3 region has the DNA TGTGCCAGCAGCTACAGGGTTTCCACTGAAGCTTTCTTT.